These T cell receptor beta chains were read from a single sample in a study of shared clonotypes between healthy human individuals. Profiling relied on immunoSEQ multiplex PCR, and the TCRdb table lists in-frame clones only, not all of them. The sample contains some 680,000 clones, roughly 72% of which appear only once. The sequenced material came from memory CD4+ T cells sorted from blood. The receptors shown here come from a woman aged 25-40 years in good health. CDR3s include the opening cysteine and the closing phenylalanine or tryptophan. D genes are given only for firm matches. Clone size is given for some rows only: seen once, a few or many times, or a class if the clone is expanded.

TRBJ2-1 TRBV7-8 once NA TGTGCCAGCAGCTTCAGGCCACCTACCTACAATGAGCAGTTCTTC CASSFRPPTYNEQFF
TRBJ1-1 TRBV30 NA NA TGTGCCTGGAGATGGGGGAACACTGAAGCTTTCTTT CAWRWGNTEAFF
TRBJ1-5 TRBV19 NA TRBD1 TGTGCCAGCGGGAAAGACAGGGGGCGAGGGCCCCAGCATTTT CASGKDRGRGPQHF
TRBJ2-1 TRBV28 NA NA TGTGCCAGCAGGTCCTCCGGGACTGGGACTTACAATGAGCAGTTCTTC CASRSSGTGTYNEQFF
TRBJ1-3 TRBV19 few TRBD1 TGTGCCAGTAACTCCGGACAGGGAACCGGAAACACCATATATTTT CASNSGQGTGNTIYF
TRBJ2-2 TRBV9 NA TRBD2 TGTGCCAGCAGCGTTGAGCCTAGCGGGACCATGAACACCGGGGAGCTGTTTTTT CASSVEPSGTMNTGELFF
TRBJ2-3 TRBV4-1 few NA TGCGCCAGCAGCCGCACGGAGGGCCCAGATACGCAGTATTTT CASSRTEGPDTQYF
TRBJ2-5 TRBV2 NA TRBD2 TGTGCCAGCAGACTGGGACTAGCAGAGACCCAGTACTTC CASRLGLAETQYF
TRBJ2-3 TRBV9 NA TRBD1 TGTGCCAGCAGCGCGACAGGGGGCGGCACAGATACGCAGTATTTT CASSATGGGTDTQYF
TRBJ1-2 TRBV6-5 NA TRBD1 TGTGCCAGCAGTTCCCCGGACAGGGCCTCCTATGGCTACACCTTC CASSSPDRASYGYTF
TRBJ1-2 TRBV4-1 many NA TGCGCCAGCAGCCAAGAGACAGCTATGGGTTATGGCTACACCTTC CASSQETAMGYGYTF
TRBJ1-1 TRBV6-6 NA TRBD1 TGTGCCAGCAGTCGACAGGGGGCGACCAACACTGAAGCTTTCTTT CASSRQGATNTEAFF
TRBJ2-4 TRBV5-1 few TRBD1 TGCGCCAGCAGCTACGGGACAGGGGGAAACATTCAGTACTTC CASSYGTGGNIQYF
TRBJ1-2 TRBV10-2 NA NA TGCGCCACCCAGGTCATAAACGGTGGAGGCTACACCTTC CATQVINGGGYTF
TRBJ2-1 TRBV9 few NA TGTGCCAGCAGCCCCCATCCTTATAGCAATGAGCAGTTCTTC CASSPHPYSNEQFF
TRBJ1-6 TRBV30 NA TRBD1 TGTGCCTGGGGACAGGGCTCACCCCTCCACTTT CAWGQGSPLHF
TRBJ2-5 TRBV7-9 NA NA TGTGCCAGCAGCGGTTCCACGCTTCGGGGCGTAGGGACCCAGTACTTC CASSGSTLRGVGTQYF
TRBJ2-1 TRBV10-3 NA NA TGTGCCATCAGATCAGCGGAAAGCTCCTACAATGAGCAGTTCTTC CAIRSAESSYNEQFF
TRBJ2-5 TRBV5-1 NA TRBD2 TGCGCCAGCAGCTTAATACTAGCGGACCAAGAGACCCAGTACTTC CASSLILADQETQYF
TRBJ2-1 TRBV5-1 few TRBD1 TGCGCCAGCAGCCTATGGACAGGGAACAATGAGCAGTTCTTC CASSLWTGNNEQFF
TRBJ1-2 TRBV7-2 NA TRBD1 TGTGCCAGCAGCTTTATAACGGACAGGGGTGGCTACACCTTC CASSFITDRGGYTF
TRBJ2-3 TRBV19 NA NA TGTGCCAGTAGTCCAACATCAGATACGCAGTATTTT CASSPTSDTQYF
TRBJ2-5 TRBV6-1 many TRBD2 TGTGCCAGCCTTCGGGGGGGACCACACCAAGAGACCCAGTACTTC CASLRGGPHQETQYF
TRBJ2-3 TRBV7-9 NA NA TGTGCCAGCTCGTCGGGGGCATATACGCAGTATTTT CASSSGAYTQYF
TRBJ1-5 TRBV30 few NA TGTGCCTGGAGTGTACGGTATAATCAGCCCCAGCATTTT CAWSVRYNQPQHF
TRBJ2-5 TRBV14 NA NA TGTGCCAGCAGCCATAGAACCGGGACGGGGTCAGAGACCCAGTACTTC CASSHRTGTGSETQYF
TRBJ2-5 TRBV15 NA NA TGTGCCACCAGCAGAGGTGGAGAAGGGGAGACCCAGTACTTC CATSRGGEGETQYF
TRBJ2-3 TRBV28 NA NA TGTGCCAGCAGCCCCGCCCGGGGGAGTAACACAGATACGCAGTATTTT CASSPARGSNTDTQYF
TRBJ2-2 TRBV30 NA TRBD2 TGTGCCTGGAGTGACGGGAGGGGCACCGGGGAGCTGTTTTTT CAWSDGRGTGELFF
TRBJ2-5 TRBV5-1 NA TRBD2 TGCGCCAGCAGCTTGGGCTGGACTAGCGGAGAAAAAGAGACCCAGTACTTC CASSLGWTSGEKETQYF
TRBJ2-7 TRBV6-5 NA TRBD2 TGTGCCAGCAGTTACGAAGCGGGAGGGCCATACGAGCAGTACTTC CASSYEAGGPYEQYF
TRBJ1-1 TRBV29-1 NA TRBD1 TGCAGCGTCGGCGGGGACAGGCCGCTGTTCTTT CSVGGDRPLFF
TRBJ2-1 TRBV9 NA TRBD1 TGTGCCAGCAGCGTAGTAGGGACAGACTACAATGAGCAGTTCTTC CASSVVGTDYNEQFF
TRBJ1-2 TRBV4-1 few TRBD1 TGCGCCAGCAGCCAAGGTACAGGGGCCTATGGCTACACCTTC CASSQGTGAYGYTF
TRBJ1-4 TRBV19 NA NA TGTGCCACCACGTTGATCGGGGGGTTGAATGAAAAACTGTTTTTT CATTLIGGLNEKLFF
TRBJ1-1 TRBV7-3 NA NA TGTGCCAGCAGCCAGCAGGGAGACACTGAAGCTTTCTTT CASSQQGDTEAFF
TRBJ1-5 TRBV2 NA NA TGTGCCAGCAGTGAAGAGGCGGGTTGGGGTCAGCCCCAGCATTTT CASSEEAGWGQPQHF
TRBJ2-7 TRBV11-2 once NA TGTGCCAGCAGCTCACCGACAAGCCCTCGGGAGCAGTACTTC CASSSPTSPREQYF
TRBJ2-1 TRBV11-1 NA TRBD2 TGTGCCAGCGGAGTTAGCGGGAGCTACAATGAGCAGTTCTTC CASGVSGSYNEQFF
TRBJ2-1 TRBV5-1 NA TRBD2 TGCGCCAGCAGCTTGGATACTAGCGGCTACAATGAGCAGTTCTTC CASSLDTSGYNEQFF
TRBJ1-2 TRBV5-1 few NA TGCGCCAGCAGCCCCTTTACAGATAACTATGGCTACACCTTC CASSPFTDNYGYTF
TRBJ2-1 TRBV28 NA TRBD2 TGTGCCAGCAGCCCCGGGGGGGGGCCGGTTGAGCAGTTCTTC CASSPGGGPVEQFF
TRBJ2-6 TRBV7-6 NA TRBD1 TGTGCCAGCAGCCCCACGGTGATGGGACAGGGGTCTGGGGCCAACGTCCTGACTTTC CASSPTVMGQGSGANVLTF
TRBJ1-3 TRBV4-1 few NA TGCGCCAGCAGCCCTTCCCCTGGAAACACCATATATTTT CASSPSPGNTIYF
TRBJ2-7 TRBV5-6 NA NA TGTGCCAGCAGCTTGTTTCTTTTGGAGGGCGACGAGCAGTACTTC CASSLFLLEGDEQYF
TRBJ2-1 TRBV29-1 NA NA TGCAGCGCGGTGCCCCAGACTAAGGGTGTGAATGAGCAGTTCTTC CSAVPQTKGVNEQFF
TRBJ2-7 TRBV5-1 NA NA TGCGCCAGCAGCTCGAAGGACGGGGGCTACGAGCAGTACTTC CASSSKDGGYEQYF
TRBJ2-7 TRBV11-1 once NA TGTGCCAGCAGCGCTCAAACAGGTTACGAGCAGTACTTC CASSAQTGYEQYF
TRBJ1-2 TRBV18 NA TRBD1 TGTGCCAGCTCACTCCAGACAGGGACTAACTATGGCTACACCTTC CASSLQTGTNYGYTF
TRBJ1-5 TRBV25-1 NA NA TGTGCCAGCAGTGGAAGTTCTAGCAATCAGCCCCAGCATTTT CASSGSSSNQPQHF
TRBJ2-7 TRBV7-2 NA NA TGTGCCAGCAGCGGGGGGGCTAGCGTCCTCTACGAGCAGTACTTC CASSGGASVLYEQYF
TRBJ2-7 TRBV5-1 NA TRBD1 TGCGCCAGCAGCTCGGGACAGGGCGACTACGAGCAGTACTTC CASSSGQGDYEQYF
TRBJ1-2 TRBV4-2 few NA TGTGCCAGCAGCCAAGTAGAGGGAGGGAACTATGGCTACACCTTC CASSQVEGGNYGYTF
TRBJ2-3 TRBV7-8 NA NA TGTGCCAGCAGCTTATTTAGGGCAGATACGCAGTATTTT CASSLFRADTQYF
TRBJ1-3 TRBV5-1 few NA TGCGCCAGCAGCTTGGGCTCCGGGGCTGGAAACACCATATATTTT CASSLGSGAGNTIYF
TRBJ2-7 TRBV19 once TRBD1 TGTGCCAGTAGTACTCCGACAGGGGCCAACGCCGAGCAGTACTTC CASSTPTGANAEQYF
TRBJ1-2 TRBV7-9 once NA TGTGCCAGCACCATCGGGGGGGTGCGGTATGGCTACACCTTC CASTIGGVRYGYTF
TRBJ2-7 TRBV2 NA TRBD1 TGTGCCAGCAAAGGACAGGCAGGTACCTACGAGCAGTACTTC CASKGQAGTYEQYF
TRBJ2-5 TRBV10-2 once NA TGCGCCAGCGGGGGGCTCCACGAGACCCAGTACTTC CASGGLHETQYF
TRBJ2-1 TRBV27 NA TRBD1 TGTGCCAGCAGCCAGGGACAGCCGCCTTACAATGAGCAGTTCTTC CASSQGQPPYNEQFF